The present T cell receptor beta chain was sequenced within a study of cytomegalovirus exposure and HLA in healthy donors. Study-wide points: Most TCR beta V segments were productive about 90% or about 30% of the time in an earlier analysis. When presence/absence was analysed, sequencing depth was taken to be roughly uniform across donors. A list of roughly 180 TCR beta chains associated with cytomegalovirus was given. In vitro checks showed that a few CMV-associated chains really do target CMV antigens.

The CDR3 spans 15 residues. Germline V gene sequence: CDR1 SGHNT, CDR2 YYREEE (reference sequence). Trimming pared 1 base from V and 1 base from J, leaving 11 bases between. In the PCR, 60 Vbeta and 13 Jbeta primers were used. Using immunoSEQ multiplex PCR, the repertoire was profiled, and TCRdb retains in-frame clones only, with some absent. The table lists roughly 84,000 clones. Comment on this clone: The antigen remains unidentified.

The receptor's source is a middle-aged man in good health and CMV-seronegative. The chain combines TRBV5-4 with TRBJ1-1; tentative D call: TRBD1 (6 bases). The sequenced sample was PBMCs. The DNA for the CDR3 is TGTGCCAGCAGCTTGCCTCGGACAGCGAACACTGAAGCTTTCTTT. This gives the protein CASSLPRTANTEAFF.